Below are 22 T cell receptor beta chains sequenced from a single sample in a study of blood T cell repertoires in COVID-19 (dated by TCRdb to 2018 to 2020). Receptors were amplified or captured by the immunoSEQ multiplex PCR assay. What TCRdb holds here is the immuneACCESS table cut down to in-frame rearrangements. Part of the clones is not present; checked against another copy, under half of the missing clones reflect an unresolved V gene, and the others are unexplained. The sample table holds approximately 150,000 clones, of which roughly 80% were seen once. 3.5% of the sample lies in the top ten. The specimen sequenced was peripheral blood. The source is an older man who had recovered from COVID-19.

The chain uses TRBV7-9 and TRBJ2-1, with TRBD2 matching 7 bases. Trimming took 0 bases from V and 8 from J; bases not matched to a gene: 7. In germline, CDR1 is SEHNR, CDR2 FQNEAQ (reference sequence). This CDR3 has 15 residues. The CDR3 loop is CASSLAVAGEDEQFF. Written as DNA, the CDR3 is TGTGCCAGCAGCTTAGCTGTTGCGGGAGAGGATGAGCAGTTCTTC.

The chain links TRBV10-3 to TRBJ2-2; 13 positions agree with TRBD2. The CDR3 runs 15 residues. V was clipped by 8 bases and J by 6 bases; unmatched bases: 6. Germline V gives CDR1 ENHRY, CDR2 SYGVKD. Here the CDR3 DNA reads TGTGCCATCGGAATGGGACTAGCGGGGCCCGGGGAGCTGTTTTTT. It is translated as CAIGMGLAGPGELFF.

CDR3 DNA sequence: TGTGCCAGCTCCTCCTCCGGGACTACTTACGAGCAGTACTTC. As protein: CASSSSGTTYEQYF. This chain uses TRBV18 with TRBJ2-7; TRBD2 matches 7 bases. The V gene end was trimmed by 6 bases and the J gene end by 4 bases; junction bases not matched to a gene: 9. The CDR3 contains 14 residues. Germline V gene lookup returns CDR1 KGHSH and CDR2 LQKENI.

The chain recombines TRBV28 with TRBJ1-4; D remains unclear. CDR1 and CDR2 (germline): MDHEN, SYDVKM. The V and J ends lost 3 bases and 4 bases respectively, with 21 bases between them. The CDR3 has 18 residues. The CDR3 sequence is CASSFAGLLNGDNEKLFF. As DNA, the CDR3 is TGTGCCAGCAGTTTTGCCGGGCTACTTAACGGGGATAATGAAAAACTGTTTTTT.

The chain is built from TRBV3-1 (or the pseudogene TRBV3-2) and TRBJ2-1; 10 nucleotides line up with TRBD2. CDR3 length: 16 residues. J was trimmed by 8 bases and V by 4 bases; bases with no gene match: 11. CDR1 is LGHDT, CDR2 YNNKEL, per germline (reference sequence). DNA of the CDR3: TGTGCCAGCAGCCCAAGGTCTAGCGGGAGATTAGATGAGCAGTTCTTC. Encoded protein: CASSPRSSGRLDEQFF.

V usage is TRBV7-2 and J usage is TRBJ1-6, with 8 positions matching TRBD1. The CDR3 loop spans 15 amino acids. Per the germline V gene, CDR1 is SGHTA and CDR2 is FQGNSA. The V and J ends lost 3 bases and 11 bases, in that order; junction bases with no gene match: 9. The CDR3 here is CASSLAGGNSAPLHF. For the CDR3, the DNA is TGTGCCAGCAGCTTGGCAGGGGGCAATAGTGCACCCCTCCACTTT.

The chain couples TRBV5-1 to TRBJ2-1; 12 nucleotides line up with TRBD2. CDR3 length: 18 residues. The junction had 12 bases not matched to a gene; V was cut back by 4 bases and J by 4 bases. Germline V gives CDR1 SGHRS, CDR2 YFSETQ. CDR3 sequence reads: CASSRSLAGGLRYNEQFF. CDR3 sequence (DNA): TGCGCCAGCAGCCGGAGCCTAGCGGGAGGGCTTCGGTACAATGAGCAGTTCTTC.

The chain combines TRBV29-1 with TRBJ1-2, with TRBD1 identical over 7 bases. The junction had 10 bases not matched to a gene; V was cut back by 6 bases and J by 3 bases. Germline V lookup: CDR1 SQVTM, CDR2 ANQGSEA. This CDR3 contains 14 residues. The CDR3 protein is CSVTSPGTDYGYTF. In DNA form, the CDR3 reads TGCAGCGTCACCAGCCCCGGGACAGACTATGGCTACACCTTC. Complete variable domain (other parts from reference TRBV29-1 and TRBJ1-2): SAVISQKPSRDICQRGTSLTIQCQVDSQVTMMFWYRQQPGQSLTLIATANQGSEATYESGFVIDKFPISRPNLTFSTLTVSNMSPEDSSIYLCSVTSPGTDYGYTFGSGTRLTVV.

V gene TRBV10-2 combines with J gene TRBJ2-7; D is unresolved. This CDR3 has 11 residues. Germline lookup yields CDR1 WSHSY and CDR2 SAAADI. Trimming took off 0 bases at V and 6 bases at J, with 3 bases between the two ends. CDR3 in DNA: TGCGCCAGCAGTGAGTCGGCCGAGCAGTACTTC. Protein: CASSESAEQYF.

The J gene is TRBJ2-7, the V gene TRBV12-3 or TRBV12-4; D gene ambiguous. The CDR3 covers 11 residues. V was cut by 3 bases and J by 5 bases, with 5 bases left in between. This chain's CDR3 is CASSLSHEQYF. Here the CDR3 DNA reads TGTGCCAGCAGTTTGAGTCACGAGCAGTACTTC.

The chain employs TRBV24-1 and TRBJ1-4; no firm D call. Germline assignment: CDR1 KGHDR and CDR2 SFDVKD. This CDR3 spans 13 amino acids. Trimming pared 2 bases from V and 10 bases from J, leaving 10 bases between. For the CDR3, the DNA is TGTGCCACCAGTGATTCGGAGGGTGGAAAACTGTTTTTT. Amino acids: CATSDSEGGKLFF.

V gene TRBV29-1 combines with J gene TRBJ2-1, with 8 positions matching TRBD2. The CDR3 covers 16 residues. With V trimmed by 6 bases and J by 4 bases, 14 bases remained unmatched. Germline CDR1 and CDR2: SQVTM and ANQGSEA. CDR3 loop: CSVGRVAGGGYNEQFF. The CDR3 region has the DNA TGCAGCGTCGGTCGGGTGGCGGGAGGCGGGTACAATGAGCAGTTCTTC.

The rearrangement links TRBV4-1 to TRBJ2-7, with D possibly matching TRBD2 (6 bases). This CDR3 comprises 15 residues. Germline V gene data show CDR1 as MGHRA and CDR2 as YSYEKL. The germline V and J ends were trimmed by 4 bases and 3 bases, with 16 bases remaining between them. CDR3 sequence: CASSPGNSGIYEQYF. CDR3 nucleotide sequence: TGCGCCAGCAGCCCCGGTAATAGCGGCATCTACGAGCAGTACTTC.

The V gene is TRBV7-2, the J gene TRBJ2-7, with 7 positions matching TRBD2. The CDR3 runs to 16 residues. The germline gives CDR1 SGHTA, CDR2 FQGNSA. V shed 0 bases and J 4 bases; nucleotides not matched to a gene: 9. The CDR3 protein is CASSLAAGAGGYEQYF. CDR3 nucleotides: TGTGCCAGCAGCTTAGCGGCGGGAGCGGGTGGATACGAGCAGTACTTC.

The chain has TRBV6-5 and TRBJ1-2; 7 positions match TRBD1. Looked up from germline, CDR1 is MNHEY and CDR2 is SVGAGI. The CDR3 spans 14 residues. With V trimmed by 8 bases and J by 5 bases, 11 bases remained unmatched. The CDR3 sequence: CASSAGAGGYGYTF. Written as DNA, the CDR3 is TGTGCCAGCTCCGCAGGGGCAGGGGGTTATGGCTACACCTTC.

This clone has a count of ten or more. The chain has TRBV29-1 and TRBJ1-1, with D hard to call. This CDR3 is built from 13 residues. Per germline, CDR1 SQVTM and CDR2 ANQGSEA. With 1 base removed from V and 1 base from J, the gap between germline ends came to 7 bases. The CDR3 coding sequence is TGCAGCGTTGAAGTCGACTCGAACACTGAAGCTTTCTTT. It encodes CSVEVDSNTEAFF.

The genes are TRBV11-2 and TRBJ2-1; tentatively, D is TRBD2 (6 bases). With 2 bases removed from V and 4 bases from J, the gap between germline ends came to 12 bases. Germline CDR1 is SGHAT and CDR2 is FQNNGV. The CDR3 totals 15 residues. CDR3 DNA sequence: TGTGCCAGCAGCTTAATCTCAGCGGGTTACAATGAGCAGTTCTTC. It encodes CASSLISAGYNEQFF.

This clone was counted a single time. DNA of the CDR3: TGTGCCAGCAGCTCCAGGACTAGCGGGAGAGGCTACAATGAGCAGTTCTTC. This gives the protein CASSSRTSGRGYNEQFF. The chain recombines TRBV7-9 with TRBJ2-1; 13 bases match TRBD2. The CDR3 is made up of 17 amino acids. Per the germline V gene, CDR1 is SEHNR and CDR2 is FQNEAQ (reference sequence). With V trimmed by 4 bases and J by 3 bases, 6 bases remained unmatched.

The chain carries TRBV6-5 and TRBJ1-3, with D perhaps matching TRBD1 (6 bases). The CDR3 is made up of 15 amino acids. V was trimmed by 2 bases and J by 2 bases, leaving 10 bases between them. Per the germline V gene, CDR1 is MNHEY and CDR2 is SVGAGI. The CDR3, as DNA: TGTGCCAGCAGTTACACGCAGGGGACTGGAAACACCATATATTTT. Translated, it gives CASSYTQGTGNTIYF.

The chain employs TRBV12-3 or TRBV12-4 and TRBJ1-1; perhaps TRBD1 as D (5 bases). Trimming removed 6 bases at V and 3 bases at J, with 8 bases between. The CDR3 sequence is 12 residues long. CDR3 protein: CASSLGDTEAFF. CDR3 DNA: TGTGCCAGCAGCCTAGGGGACACTGAAGCTTTCTTT.

V is TRBV11-2 and J is TRBJ2-5, with D possibly being TRBD2 (5 bases). The CDR3 contains 15 residues. Trimming removed 5 bases at V and 5 bases at J, with 18 bases between. Germline assignment: CDR1 SGHAT and CDR2 FQNNGV. The CDR3 DNA reads TGTGCCAGCAGCCAGCCTCCTCCGGGATTGGAGACCCAGTACTTC. The encoded protein is CASSQPPPGLETQYF.

Within the sample, this clone is medium-sized (0.01 to 0.1%). This rearrangement joins TRBV19 to TRBJ2-1; 7 positions match TRBD2. The V gene's germline CDR1 is LNHDA and CDR2 SQIVND (reference sequence). The CDR3 consists of 14 residues. V gave up 4 bases and J gave up 9 bases; unmatched junction bases: 9. The CDR3 loop is CASSNLAEPGEQFF. The CDR3 DNA sequence: TGTGCCAGTAGTAATCTAGCGGAACCGGGTGAGCAGTTCTTC.